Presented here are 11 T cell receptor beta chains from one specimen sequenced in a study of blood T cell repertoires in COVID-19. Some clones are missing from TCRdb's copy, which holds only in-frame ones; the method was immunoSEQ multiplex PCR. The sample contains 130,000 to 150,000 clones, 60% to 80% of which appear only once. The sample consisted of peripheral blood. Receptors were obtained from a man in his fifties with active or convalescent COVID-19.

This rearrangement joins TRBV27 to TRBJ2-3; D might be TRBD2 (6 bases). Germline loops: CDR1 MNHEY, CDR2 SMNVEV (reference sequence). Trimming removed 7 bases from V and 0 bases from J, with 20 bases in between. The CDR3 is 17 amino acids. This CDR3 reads CASTPRRGLSSTDTQYF. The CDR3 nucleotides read TGTGCCAGCACCCCCCGAAGGGGACTTAGTAGCACAGATACGCAGTATTTT.

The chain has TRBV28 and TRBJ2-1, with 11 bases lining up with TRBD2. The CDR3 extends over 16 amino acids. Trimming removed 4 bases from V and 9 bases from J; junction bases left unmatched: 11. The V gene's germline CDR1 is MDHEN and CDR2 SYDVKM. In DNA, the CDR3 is TGTGCCAGCAGTTATCCGGAAACTAGCGGGAGCTTTGAGCAGTTCTTC. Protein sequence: CASSYPETSGSFEQFF.

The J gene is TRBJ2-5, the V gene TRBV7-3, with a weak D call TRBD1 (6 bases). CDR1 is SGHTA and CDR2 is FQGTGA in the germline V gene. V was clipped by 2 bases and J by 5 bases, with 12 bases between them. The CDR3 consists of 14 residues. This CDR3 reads CASSLVQGRETQYF. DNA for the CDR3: TGTGCCAGCAGCTTAGTACAGGGTCGGGAGACCCAGTACTTC.

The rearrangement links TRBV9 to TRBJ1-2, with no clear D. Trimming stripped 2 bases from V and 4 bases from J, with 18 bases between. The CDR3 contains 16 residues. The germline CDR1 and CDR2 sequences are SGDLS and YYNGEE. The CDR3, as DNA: TGTGCCAGCAGCGTTTCTGCCCCGGGGTCCTCCTATGGCTACACCTTC. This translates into CASSVSAPGSSYGYTF.

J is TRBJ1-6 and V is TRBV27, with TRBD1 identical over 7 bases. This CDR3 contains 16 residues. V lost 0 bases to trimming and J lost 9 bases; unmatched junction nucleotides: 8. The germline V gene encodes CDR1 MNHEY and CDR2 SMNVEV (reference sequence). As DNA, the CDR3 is TGTGCCAGCAGTTTATCGAGACAGGGCAGAGGTTCACCCCTCCACTTT. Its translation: CASSLSRQGRGSPLHF.

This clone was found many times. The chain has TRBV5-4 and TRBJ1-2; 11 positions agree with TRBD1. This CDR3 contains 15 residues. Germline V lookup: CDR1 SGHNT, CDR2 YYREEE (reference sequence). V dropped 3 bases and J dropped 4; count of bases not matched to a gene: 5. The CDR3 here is CASSWAGTGGYGYTF. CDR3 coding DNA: TGTGCCAGCAGCTGGGCCGGGACAGGGGGCTATGGCTACACCTTC. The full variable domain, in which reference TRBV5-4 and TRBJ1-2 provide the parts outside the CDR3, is ETGVTQSPTHLIKTRGQQVTLRCSSQSGHNTVSWYQQALGQGPQFIFQYYREEENGRGNFPPRFSGLQFPNYSSELNVNALELDDSALYLCASSWAGTGGYGYTFGSGTRLTVV.

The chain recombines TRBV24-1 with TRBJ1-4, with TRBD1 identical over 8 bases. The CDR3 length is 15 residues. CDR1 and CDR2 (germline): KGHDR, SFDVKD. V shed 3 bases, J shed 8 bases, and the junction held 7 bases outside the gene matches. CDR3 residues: CATSDTQGAGEKLFF. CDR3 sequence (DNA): TGTGCCACCAGTGATACTCAGGGGGCGGGAGAAAAACTGTTTTTT.

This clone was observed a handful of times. CDR3 loop: CASSLSRQDFTGELFF. CDR3 DNA: TGTGCCAGCAGTTTATCAAGACAGGACTTCACCGGGGAGCTGTTTTTT. The rearrangement links TRBV27 to TRBJ2-2; maybe TRBD1 (6 bases). V gave up 0 bases and J gave up 4 bases, with 12 bases separating them. The CDR3 is 16 amino acids. In germline, CDR1 is MNHEY, CDR2 SMNVEV (reference sequence).

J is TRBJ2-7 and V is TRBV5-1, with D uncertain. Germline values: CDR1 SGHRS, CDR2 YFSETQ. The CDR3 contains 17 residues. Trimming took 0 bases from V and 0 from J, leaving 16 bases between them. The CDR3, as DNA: TGCGCCAGCAGCTTGGCCTCGATCGTGGGCGTCTCCTACGAGCAGTACTTC. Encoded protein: CASSLASIVGVSYEQYF.

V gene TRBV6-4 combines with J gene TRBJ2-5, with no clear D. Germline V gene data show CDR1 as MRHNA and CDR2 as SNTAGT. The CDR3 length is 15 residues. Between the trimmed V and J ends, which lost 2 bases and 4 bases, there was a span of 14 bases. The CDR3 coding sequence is TGTGCCAGCAGTGACCCCAGACTTAGGCGAGAGACCCAGTACTTC. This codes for CASSDPRLRRETQYF.

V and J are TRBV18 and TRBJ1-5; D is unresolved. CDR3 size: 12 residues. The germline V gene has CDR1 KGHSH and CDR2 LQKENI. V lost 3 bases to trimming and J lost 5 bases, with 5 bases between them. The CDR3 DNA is TGTGCCAGCTCACCCCCGGATCAGCCCCAGCATTTT. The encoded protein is CASSPPDQPQHF. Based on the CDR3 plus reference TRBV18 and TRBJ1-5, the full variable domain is NAGVMQNPRHLVRRRGQEARLRCSPMKGHSHVYWYRQLPEEGLKFMVYLQKENIIDESGMPKERFSAEFPKEGPSILRIQQVVRGDSAAYFCASSPPDQPQHFGDGTRLSIL.